Included here is one T cell receptor (beta chain) sequence, with context. Its specificity is not known. The data originate from a study of T cell responses to AZD1222 COVID-19 vaccine. General observations from the study: With two AZD1222 doses given, Spike-specific TCR breadth and depth both rose. Nearly half of spike-specific TCRs reportedly go after variant regions that carry no mutations. Repertoire collection took place solely once the T cell response had peaked.

With 5 bases clipped from V and 7 bases from J, the junction kept 6 bases outside the gene matches. The germline CDR1 and CDR2 sequences are SGHTA and FQGNSA. This CDR3 spans 15 amino acids. Only in-frame clones appear in the TCRdb table, and some are missing; sequencing was by immunoSEQ multiplex PCR. This table has about 110,000 clones, roughly 90% appearing once. This sequence originates from an adult in good health. The sample was peripheral blood, taken on day 0 of AZD1222 vaccination. The chain is built from TRBV7-2 and TRBJ1-6; 9 bases align to TRBD1. The CDR3 DNA is TGTGCCAGCAGCCCCTCCGGGACAGGGAATTCACCCCTCCACTTT. Translated, it gives CASSPSGTGNSPLHF.